These 12 T cell receptor beta chains share one sample of origin, sequenced in a study of T cell responses to AZD1222 COVID-19 vaccine. Libraries were prepared by immunoSEQ multiplex PCR; TCRdb keeps only in-frame clonotypes and omits some of them. The table lists about 120,000 clones, nearly 90% of them singletons. This material consisted of peripheral blood, taken on day 0 of AZD1222 vaccination. These receptors were obtained from an adult in good health.

V is TRBV3-1 (or the pseudogene TRBV3-2) and J is TRBJ2-7, with TRBD2 identical over 8 bases. This CDR3 is built from 14 residues. The germline CDR1 and CDR2 sequences are LGHDT and YNNKEL (reference sequence). Trimming took 4 bases from V and 2 from J; bases not matched to a gene: 4. The CDR3 loop is CASSPSGGPYEQYF. CDR3 sequence (DNA): TGTGCCAGCAGCCCCAGCGGGGGACCCTACGAGCAGTACTTC.

This chain connects TRBV5-1 to TRBJ2-3; 7 nucleotides agree with TRBD2. V was pared by 1 base and J by 4 bases, with 9 bases of the junction left unmatched. CDR3 size: 16 residues. Per the germline V gene, CDR1 is SGHRS and CDR2 is YFSETQ. The CDR3 here is CASSLLGGSAADTQYF. Written as DNA, the CDR3 is TGCGCCAGCAGCTTGTTGGGCGGGAGCGCGGCAGATACGCAGTATTTT.

The V and J genes are TRBV7-6 and TRBJ2-2; a possible D gene is TRBD2 (5 bases). V dropped 4 bases and J dropped 0 bases, with 9 bases sitting between them. The germline V gene has CDR1 SGHVS and CDR2 FNYEAQ. CDR3 length equals 15 residues. CDR3 in DNA: TGTGCCAGCAGCTCAAAACTAGCGAACACCGGGGAGCTGTTTTTT. This encodes CASSSKLANTGELFF.

The chain couples TRBV6-6 to TRBJ2-7, with D maybe TRBD2 (6 bases). This CDR3 region has 15 residues. V gave up 0 bases and J gave up 5 bases, with 14 bases separating them. The V gene's germline CDR1 is MNHNY and CDR2 SVGAGI (reference sequence). CDR3 nucleotides: TGTGCCAGCAGTTACTCGGGGACGGGAGTCAACGAGCAGTACTTC. It is translated as CASSYSGTGVNEQYF.

The CDR3 DNA reads as TGCGCCAGCAGTGGACAGGGTTCGTTCTACGAGCAGTACTTC. Residues: CASSGQGSFYEQYF. This chain links TRBV10-1 with TRBJ2-7; TRBD1 matches 7 bases. The germline CDR1 and CDR2 sequences are WNHNN and SYGVQD (reference sequence). V lost 4 bases, J lost 3 bases, and 6 bases stayed unmatched. The CDR3 consists of 14 residues.

V gene TRBV9 combines with J gene TRBJ1-6; D possibly corresponds to TRBD1 (6 bases). The CDR3 totals 15 residues. Looked up from germline, CDR1 is SGDLS and CDR2 is YYNGEE. Trimming removed 0 bases at V and 9 bases at J, with 13 bases between. CDR3 DNA sequence: TGTGCCAGCAGCGTAGGGGGGGCCGGTGTTTCACCCCTCCACTTT. Its protein product is CASSVGGAGVSPLHF.

The V gene is TRBV15, the J gene TRBJ1-5; tentatively, D is TRBD1 (5 bases). The CDR3 is 17 residues long. The V end lost 7 bases, the J end lost 0 bases, and 19 bases lay between the germline ends. Per the germline V gene, CDR1 is LNHNV and CDR2 is YYDKDF (reference sequence). The chain's CDR3 is CATTAGGTVYSNQPQHF. CDR3 bases: TGTGCCACCACCGCGGGGGGGACTGTCTATAGCAATCAGCCCCAGCATTTT.

The V call is TRBV6-1, the J call TRBJ1-2, with TRBD1 matching 7 bases. CDR1 MNHNS and CDR2 SASEGT come from the germline V gene. This CDR3 contains 14 residues. The junction had 3 bases not matched to a gene; V was cut back by 2 bases and J by 3 bases. CDR3 sequence: CASSELGTDYGYTF. The CDR3 DNA follows: TGTGCCAGCAGTGAATTAGGGACAGACTATGGCTACACCTTC.

The chain employs TRBV4-3 and TRBJ1-2; no firm D call. Trimming pared 0 bases from V and 2 bases from J, leaving 10 bases between. This CDR3 contains 15 residues. The germline V gene has CDR1 LGHNA and CDR2 YSLEER. The CDR3 loop is CASSQEAEVNYGYTF. The CDR3 DNA reads as TGCGCCAGCAGCCAAGAAGCGGAAGTGAACTATGGCTACACCTTC.

This clone was seen a handful of times. The chain employs TRBV4-3 and TRBJ1-2, with 7 bases matching TRBD1. V was pared by 0 bases and J by 7 bases, with 11 bases of the junction left unmatched. The CDR3 totals 16 residues. Germline-derived CDR1 and CDR2 are LGHNA and YSLEER. The CDR3 bases are TGCGCCAGCAGCCAAGAACCTCGACAGGGCGGGAGTGGCTACACCTTC. Translating gives CASSQEPRQGGSGYTF.

This clone was seen only once. The CDR3 loop is CASSRNRGSNEKLFF. The DNA of the CDR3 is TGTGCCAGCAGCCGGAACAGGGGCTCTAATGAAAAACTGTTTTTT. The V gene is TRBV7-9, the J gene TRBJ1-4; the match to TRBD1 covers 7 bases. Germline V CDR1 and CDR2: SEHNR, FQNEAQ (reference sequence). The CDR3 sequence is 15 residues long. V was clipped by 5 bases and J by 3 bases; unmatched bases: 6.

J is TRBJ1-1 and V is TRBV7-2; TRBD1 matches at 8 bases. CDR1 SGHTA and CDR2 FQGNSA come from the germline V gene. This CDR3 spans 15 amino acids. J was trimmed by 5 bases and V by 5 bases; bases with no gene match: 10. The CDR3 coding sequence is TGTGCCAGCAGCCCTCAGGGGGCTGGAAGGACTGAAGCTTTCTTT. Protein: CASSPQGAGRTEAFF. Drawing the rest from reference TRBV7-2 and TRBJ1-1, the complete variable domain is GAGVSQSPSNKVTEKGKDVELRCDPISGHTALYWYRQSLGQGLEFLIYFQGNSAPDKSGLPSDRFSAERTGGSVSTLTIQRTQQEDSAVYLCASSPQGAGRTEAFFGQGTRLTVV.